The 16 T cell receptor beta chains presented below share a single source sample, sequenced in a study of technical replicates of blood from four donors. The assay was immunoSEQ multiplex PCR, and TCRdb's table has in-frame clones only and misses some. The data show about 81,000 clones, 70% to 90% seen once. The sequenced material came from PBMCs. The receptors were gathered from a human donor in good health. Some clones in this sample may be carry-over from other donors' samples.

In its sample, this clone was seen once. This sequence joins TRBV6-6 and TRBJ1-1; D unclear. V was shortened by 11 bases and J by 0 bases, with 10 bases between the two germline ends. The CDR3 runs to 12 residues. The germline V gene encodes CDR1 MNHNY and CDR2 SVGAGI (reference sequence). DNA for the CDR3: TGTGCCGCCCAGTCCATGAACACTGAAGCTTTCTTT. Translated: CAAQSMNTEAFF.

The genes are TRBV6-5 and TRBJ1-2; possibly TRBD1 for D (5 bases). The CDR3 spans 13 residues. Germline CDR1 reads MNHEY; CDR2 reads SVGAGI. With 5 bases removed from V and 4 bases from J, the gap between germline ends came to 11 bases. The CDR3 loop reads CASSPGQTYGYTF. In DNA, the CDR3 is TGTGCCAGCAGTCCAGGACAAACCTATGGCTACACCTTC.

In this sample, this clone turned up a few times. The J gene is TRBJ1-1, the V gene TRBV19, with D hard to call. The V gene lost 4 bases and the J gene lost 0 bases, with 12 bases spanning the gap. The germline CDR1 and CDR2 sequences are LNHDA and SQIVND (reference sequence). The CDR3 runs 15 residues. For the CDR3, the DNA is TGTGCCAGTAGTAGGGGAGAGGCAATGAACACTGAAGCTTTCTTT. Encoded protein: CASSRGEAMNTEAFF.

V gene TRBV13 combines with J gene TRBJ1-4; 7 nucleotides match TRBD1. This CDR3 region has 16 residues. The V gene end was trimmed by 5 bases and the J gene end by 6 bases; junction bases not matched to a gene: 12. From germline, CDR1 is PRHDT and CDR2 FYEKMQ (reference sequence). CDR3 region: CASSSRQGPNHEKLFF. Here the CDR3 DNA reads TGTGCCAGCAGCAGTAGACAGGGACCTAACCATGAAAAACTGTTTTTT.

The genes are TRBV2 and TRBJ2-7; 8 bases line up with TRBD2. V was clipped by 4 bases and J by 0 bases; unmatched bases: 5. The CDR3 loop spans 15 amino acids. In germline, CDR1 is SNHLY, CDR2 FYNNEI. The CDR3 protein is CASSAPSGSSYEQYF. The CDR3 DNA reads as TGTGCCAGCAGTGCCCCTAGCGGGTCCTCCTACGAGCAGTACTTC. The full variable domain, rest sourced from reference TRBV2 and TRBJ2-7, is EPEVTQTPSHQVTQMGQEVILRCVPISNHLYFYWYRQILGQKVEFLVSFYNNEISEKSEIFDDQFSVERPDGSNFTLKIRSTKLEDSAMYFCASSAPSGSSYEQYFGPGTRLTVT.

The CDR3 region has the DNA TGCGCCAGCAGCTTGGAAACAGGGTTTTTAGGCTACACCTTC. Amino acid sequence: CASSLETGFLGYTF. V usage is TRBV5-1 and J usage is TRBJ1-2, with a weak D call TRBD1 (6 bases). The V end lost 0 bases, the J end lost 8 bases, and 14 bases lay between the germline ends. The CDR3 covers 14 residues. Germline CDR1 is SGHRS and CDR2 is YFSETQ.

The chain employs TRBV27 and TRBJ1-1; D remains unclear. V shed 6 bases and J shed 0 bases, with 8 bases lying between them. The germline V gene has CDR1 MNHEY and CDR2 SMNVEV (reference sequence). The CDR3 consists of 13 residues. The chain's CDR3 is CASSGLVNTEAFF. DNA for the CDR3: TGTGCCAGCAGCGGACTCGTGAACACTGAAGCTTTCTTT.

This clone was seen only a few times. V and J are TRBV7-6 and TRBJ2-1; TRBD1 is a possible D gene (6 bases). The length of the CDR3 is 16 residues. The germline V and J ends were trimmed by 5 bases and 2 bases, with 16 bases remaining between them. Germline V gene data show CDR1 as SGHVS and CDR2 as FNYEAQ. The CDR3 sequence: CASSPTGRLTYNEQFF. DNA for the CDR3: TGTGCCAGCAGCCCAACAGGGCGGTTAACCTACAATGAGCAGTTCTTC.

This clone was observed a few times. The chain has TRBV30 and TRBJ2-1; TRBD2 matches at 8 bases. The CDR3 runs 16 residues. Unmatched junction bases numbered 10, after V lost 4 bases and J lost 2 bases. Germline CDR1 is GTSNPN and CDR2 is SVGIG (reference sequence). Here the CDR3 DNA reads TGTGCCTGGATGAGAAGGAGCGGGGGTACCTACAATGAGCAGTTCTTC. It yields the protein CAWMRRSGGTYNEQFF.

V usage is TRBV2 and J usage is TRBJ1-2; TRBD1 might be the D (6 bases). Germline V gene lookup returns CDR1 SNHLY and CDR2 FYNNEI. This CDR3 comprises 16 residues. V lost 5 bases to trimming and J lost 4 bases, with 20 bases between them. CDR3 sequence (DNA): TGTGCCAGCAGTTCCTTGGACAGCGGCGGAATCTATGGCTACACCTTC. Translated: CASSSLDSGGIYGYTF.

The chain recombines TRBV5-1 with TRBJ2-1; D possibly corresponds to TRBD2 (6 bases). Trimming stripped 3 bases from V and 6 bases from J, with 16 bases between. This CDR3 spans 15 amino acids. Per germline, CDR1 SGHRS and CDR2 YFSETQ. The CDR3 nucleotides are TGCGCCAGCAGCTCGGAGGGAGAAAGAGGCAATGAGCAGTTCTTC. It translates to CASSSEGERGNEQFF. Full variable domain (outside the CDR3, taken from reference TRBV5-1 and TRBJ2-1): KAGVTQTPRYLIKTRGQQVTLSCSPISGHRSVSWYQQTPGQGLQFLFEYFSETQRNKGNFPGRFSGRQFSNSRSEMNVSTLELGDSALYLCASSSEGERGNEQFFGPGTRLTVL.

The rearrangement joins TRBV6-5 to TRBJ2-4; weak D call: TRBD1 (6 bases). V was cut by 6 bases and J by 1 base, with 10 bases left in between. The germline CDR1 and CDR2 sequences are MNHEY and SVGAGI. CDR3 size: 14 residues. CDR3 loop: CASRQGPAKNIQYF. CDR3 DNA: TGTGCCAGCAGACAGGGCCCCGCCAAAAACATTCAGTACTTC.

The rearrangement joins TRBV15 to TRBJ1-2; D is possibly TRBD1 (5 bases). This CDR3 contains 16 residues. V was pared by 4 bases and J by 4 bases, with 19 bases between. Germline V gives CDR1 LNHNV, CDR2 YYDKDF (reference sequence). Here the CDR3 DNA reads TGTGCCACCAGCAAGTCCCCCCCAGGGCCGTTCTATGGCTACACCTTC. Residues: CATSKSPPGPFYGYTF.

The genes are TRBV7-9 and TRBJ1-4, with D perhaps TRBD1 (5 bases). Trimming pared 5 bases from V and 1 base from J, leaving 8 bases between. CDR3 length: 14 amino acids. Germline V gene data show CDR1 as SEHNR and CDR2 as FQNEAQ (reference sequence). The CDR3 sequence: CASSGGVTNEKLFF. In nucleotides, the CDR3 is TGTGCCAGCAGCGGGGGGGTAACTAATGAAAAACTGTTTTTT.

CDR3 region: CASSSSGGLGEKLFF. In DNA, the CDR3 is TGCGCCAGCAGCTCCAGCGGGGGGTTGGGAGAAAAACTGTTTTTT. The J gene is TRBJ1-4, the V gene TRBV5-1, with a tentative D call TRBD1 (5 bases). The CDR3 has 15 residues. From germline, CDR1 is SGHRS and CDR2 YFSETQ. V lost 3 bases to trimming and J lost 8 bases, with 17 bases between them. Using reference TRBV5-1 and TRBJ1-4 for the parts outside the CDR3, the full variable domain is KAGVTQTPRYLIKTRGQQVTLSCSPISGHRSVSWYQQTPGQGLQFLFEYFSETQRNKGNFPGRFSGRQFSNSRSEMNVSTLELGDSALYLCASSSSGGLGEKLFFGSGTQLSVL.

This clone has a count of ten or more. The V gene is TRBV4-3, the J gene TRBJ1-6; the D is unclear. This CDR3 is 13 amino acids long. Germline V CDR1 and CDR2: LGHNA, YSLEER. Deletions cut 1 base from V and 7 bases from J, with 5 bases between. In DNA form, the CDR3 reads TGCGCCAGCAGCCAAGCGGGAAATTCACCCCTCCACTTT. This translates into CASSQAGNSPLHF.